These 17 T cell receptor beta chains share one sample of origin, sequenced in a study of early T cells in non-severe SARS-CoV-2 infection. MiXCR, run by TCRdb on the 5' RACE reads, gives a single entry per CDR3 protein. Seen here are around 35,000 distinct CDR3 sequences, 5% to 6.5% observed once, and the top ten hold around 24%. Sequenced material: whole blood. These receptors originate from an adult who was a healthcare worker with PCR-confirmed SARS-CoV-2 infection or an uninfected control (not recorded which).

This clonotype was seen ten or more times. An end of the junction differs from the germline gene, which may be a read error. In DNA form, the CDR3 reads TGTGCCAGCAGCCCCCAGTGGGGACAGTCTCATTTC. Its translation is CASSPQWGQSHF. The chain combines TRBV11-2 with TRBJ2-7; the match to TRBD1 covers 7 bases. The CDR3 is 12 residues long. In germline, CDR1 is SGHAT, CDR2 FQNNGV.

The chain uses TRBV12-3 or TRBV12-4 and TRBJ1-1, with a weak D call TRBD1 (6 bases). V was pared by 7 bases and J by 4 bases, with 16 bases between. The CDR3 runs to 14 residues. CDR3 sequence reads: CASTRGQGSTEAFF. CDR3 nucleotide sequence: TGTGCCAGCACTCGGGGGCAGGGTAGCACTGAAGCTTTCTTT.

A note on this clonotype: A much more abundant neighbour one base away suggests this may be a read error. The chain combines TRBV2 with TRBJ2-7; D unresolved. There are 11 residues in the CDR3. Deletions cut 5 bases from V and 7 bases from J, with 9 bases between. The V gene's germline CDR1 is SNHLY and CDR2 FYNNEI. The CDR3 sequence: CASSKWGEQYF. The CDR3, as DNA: TGTGCCAGCAGTAAATGGGGAGAGCAGTACTTC. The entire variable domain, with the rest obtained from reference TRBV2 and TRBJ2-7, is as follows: EPEVTQTPSHQVTQMGQEVILRCVPISNHLYFYWYRQILGQKVEFLVSFYNNEISEKSEIFDDQFSVERPDGSNFTLKIRSTKLEDSAMYFCASSKWGEQYFGPGTRLTVT.

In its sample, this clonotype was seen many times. CDR3 bases: TGTGCCAGCAGCCCCAGTCGAGGGGCGCTGATTTACGAGCAGTACTTC. Protein: CASSPSRGALIYEQYF. The chain employs TRBV3-1 and TRBJ2-7; either TRBD1 or TRBD2 may supply D (5 bases each). The V gene's germline CDR1 is LGHDT and CDR2 YNNKEL (reference sequence). The CDR3 is 16 residues long. V lost 4 bases and J lost 4, with 20 bases in between.

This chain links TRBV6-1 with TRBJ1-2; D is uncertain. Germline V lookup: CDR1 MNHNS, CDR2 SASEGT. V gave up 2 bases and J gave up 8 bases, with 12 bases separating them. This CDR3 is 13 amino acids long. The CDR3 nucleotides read TGTGCCAGCAGTGAAAGTTCCCAACTCGGCTACACCTTC. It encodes CASSESSQLGYTF.

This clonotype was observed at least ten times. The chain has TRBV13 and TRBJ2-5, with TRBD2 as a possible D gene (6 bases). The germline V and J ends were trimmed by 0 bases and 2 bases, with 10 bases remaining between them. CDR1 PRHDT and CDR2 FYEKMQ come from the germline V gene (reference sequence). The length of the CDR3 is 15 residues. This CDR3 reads CASSLGRGDQETQYF. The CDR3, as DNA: TGTGCCAGCAGCTTAGGCCGCGGGGATCAAGAGACCCAGTACTTC.

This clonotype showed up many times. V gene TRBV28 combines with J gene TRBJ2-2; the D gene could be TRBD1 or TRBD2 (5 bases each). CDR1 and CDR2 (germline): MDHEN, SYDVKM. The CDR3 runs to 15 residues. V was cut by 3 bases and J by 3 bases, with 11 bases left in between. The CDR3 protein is CASSFPGTYTGELFF. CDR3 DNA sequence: TGTGCCAGCAGTTTCCCCGGGACCTACACCGGGGAGCTGTTTTTT.

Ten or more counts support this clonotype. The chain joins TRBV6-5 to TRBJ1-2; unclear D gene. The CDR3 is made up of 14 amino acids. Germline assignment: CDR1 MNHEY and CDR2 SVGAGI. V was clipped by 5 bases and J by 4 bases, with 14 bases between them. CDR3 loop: CASSPTDGVYGYTF. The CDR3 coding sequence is TGTGCCAGCAGTCCCACGGACGGGGTCTATGGCTACACCTTC.

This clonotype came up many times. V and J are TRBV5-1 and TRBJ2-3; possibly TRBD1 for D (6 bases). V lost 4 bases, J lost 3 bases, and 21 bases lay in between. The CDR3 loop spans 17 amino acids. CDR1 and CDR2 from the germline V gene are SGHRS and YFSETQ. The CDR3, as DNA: TGCGCCAGCAGCGGAATCCCAGGGGCACCGGTAACAGATACGCAGTATTTT. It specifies CASSGIPGAPVTDTQYF. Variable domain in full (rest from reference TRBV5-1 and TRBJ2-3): KAGVTQTPRYLIKTRGQQVTLSCSPISGHRSVSWYQQTPGQGLQFLFEYFSETQRNKGNFPGRFSGRQFSNSRSEMNVSTLELGDSALYLCASSGIPGAPVTDTQYFGPGTRLTVL.

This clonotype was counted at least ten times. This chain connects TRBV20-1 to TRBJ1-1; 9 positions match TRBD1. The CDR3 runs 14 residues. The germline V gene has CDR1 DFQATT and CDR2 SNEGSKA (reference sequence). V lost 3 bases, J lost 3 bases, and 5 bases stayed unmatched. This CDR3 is CSARRDRGDTEAFF. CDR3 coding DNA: TGCAGTGCTAGGAGAGACAGGGGGGACACTGAAGCTTTCTTT.

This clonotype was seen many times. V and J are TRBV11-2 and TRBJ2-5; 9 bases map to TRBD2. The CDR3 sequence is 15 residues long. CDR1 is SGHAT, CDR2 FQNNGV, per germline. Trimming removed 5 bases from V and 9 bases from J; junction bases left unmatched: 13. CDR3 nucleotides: TGTGCCAGCAGCGCAAGACTAGCGGAGAGCGCGCCCCAGTACTTC. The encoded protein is CASSARLAESAPQYF. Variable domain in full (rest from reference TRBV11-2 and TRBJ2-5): EAGVAQSPRYKIIEKRQSVAFWCNPISGHATLYWYQQILGQGPKLLIQFQNNGVVDDSQLPKDRFSAERLKGVDSTLKIQPAKLEDSAVYLCASSARLAESAPQYFGPGTRLLVL.

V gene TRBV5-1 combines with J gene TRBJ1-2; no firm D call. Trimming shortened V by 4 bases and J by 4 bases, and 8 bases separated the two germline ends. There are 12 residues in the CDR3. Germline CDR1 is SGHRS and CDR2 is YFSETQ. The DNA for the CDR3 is TGCGCCAGCAGCCAGGACCGCTATGGCTACACCTTC. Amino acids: CASSQDRYGYTF.

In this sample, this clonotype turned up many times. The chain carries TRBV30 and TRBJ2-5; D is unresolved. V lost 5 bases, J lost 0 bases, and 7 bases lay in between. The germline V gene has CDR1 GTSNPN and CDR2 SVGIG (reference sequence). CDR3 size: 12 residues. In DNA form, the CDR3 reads TGTGCCTGGGAAACGTACCAAGAGACCCAGTACTTC. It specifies CAWETYQETQYF.

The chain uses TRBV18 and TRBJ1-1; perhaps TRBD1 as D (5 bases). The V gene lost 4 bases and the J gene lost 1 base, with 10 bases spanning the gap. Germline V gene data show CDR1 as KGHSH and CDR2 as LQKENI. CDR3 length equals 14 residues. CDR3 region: CASSQGTRNTEAFF. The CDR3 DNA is TGTGCCAGCTCACAAGGGACGAGGAACACTGAAGCTTTCTTT. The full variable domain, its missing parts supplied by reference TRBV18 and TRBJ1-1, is NAGVMQNPRHLVRRRGQEARLRCSPMKGHSHVYWYRQLPEEGLKFMVYLQKENIIDESGMPKERFSAEFPKEGPSILRIQQVVRGDSAAYFCASSQGTRNTEAFFGQGTRLTVV.

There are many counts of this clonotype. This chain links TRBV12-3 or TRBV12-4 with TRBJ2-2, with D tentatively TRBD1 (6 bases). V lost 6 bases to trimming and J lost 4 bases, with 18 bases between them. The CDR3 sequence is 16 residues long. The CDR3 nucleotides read TGTGCCAGCAGCATTAAGAGGGGGTCGACCACCGGGGAGCTGTTTTTT. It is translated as CASSIKRGSTTGELFF.

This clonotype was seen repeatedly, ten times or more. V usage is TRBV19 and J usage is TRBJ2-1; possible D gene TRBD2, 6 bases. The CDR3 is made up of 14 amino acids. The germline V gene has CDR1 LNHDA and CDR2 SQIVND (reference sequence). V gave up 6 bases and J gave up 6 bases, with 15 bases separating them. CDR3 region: CASRLASRGNEQFF. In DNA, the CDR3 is TGTGCCAGTAGGCTAGCGTCACGGGGCAATGAGCAGTTCTTC. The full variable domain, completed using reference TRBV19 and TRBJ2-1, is DGGITQSPKYLFRKEGQNVTLSCEQNLNHDAMYWYRQDPGQGLRLIYYSQIVNDFQKGDIAEGYSVSREKKESFPLTVTSAQKNPTAFYLCASRLASRGNEQFFGPGTRLTVL.

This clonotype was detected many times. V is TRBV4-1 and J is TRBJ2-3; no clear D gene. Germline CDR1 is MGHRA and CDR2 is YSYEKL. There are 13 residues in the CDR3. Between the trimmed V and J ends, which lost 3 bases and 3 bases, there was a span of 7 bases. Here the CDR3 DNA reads TGCGCCAGCAGCCACCGCGAAACAGATACGCAGTATTTT. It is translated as CASSHRETDTQYF.